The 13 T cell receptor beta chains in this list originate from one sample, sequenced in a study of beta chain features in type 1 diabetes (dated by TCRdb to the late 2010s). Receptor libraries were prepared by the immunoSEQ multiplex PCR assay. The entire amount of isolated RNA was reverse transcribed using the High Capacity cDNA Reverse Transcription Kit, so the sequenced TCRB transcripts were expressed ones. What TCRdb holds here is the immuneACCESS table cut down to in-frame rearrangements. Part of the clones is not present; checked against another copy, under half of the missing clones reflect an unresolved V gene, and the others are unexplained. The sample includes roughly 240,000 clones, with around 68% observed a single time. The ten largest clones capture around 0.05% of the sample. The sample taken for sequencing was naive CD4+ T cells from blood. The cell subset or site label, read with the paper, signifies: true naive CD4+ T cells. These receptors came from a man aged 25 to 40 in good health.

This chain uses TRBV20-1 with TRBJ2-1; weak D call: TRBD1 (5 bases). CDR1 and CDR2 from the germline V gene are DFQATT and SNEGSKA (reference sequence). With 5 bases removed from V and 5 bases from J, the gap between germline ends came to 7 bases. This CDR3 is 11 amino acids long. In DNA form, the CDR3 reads TGCAGTGCTCCAGGGAACAATGAGCAGTTCTTC. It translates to CSAPGNNEQFF.

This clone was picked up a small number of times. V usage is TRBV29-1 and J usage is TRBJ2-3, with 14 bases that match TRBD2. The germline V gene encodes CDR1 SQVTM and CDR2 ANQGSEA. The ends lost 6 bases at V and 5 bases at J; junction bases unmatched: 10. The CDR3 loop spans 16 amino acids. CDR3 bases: TGCAGCGTCGCCGGGACTAGCGGGAGAGTAAGAGATACGCAGTATTTT. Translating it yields CSVAGTSGRVRDTQYF.

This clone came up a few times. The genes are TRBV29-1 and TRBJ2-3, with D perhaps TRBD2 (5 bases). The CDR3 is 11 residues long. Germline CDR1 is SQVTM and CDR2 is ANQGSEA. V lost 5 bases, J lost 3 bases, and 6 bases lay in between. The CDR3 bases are TGCAGCGTTCGGAGGACAGATACGCAGTATTTT. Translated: CSVRRTDTQYF.

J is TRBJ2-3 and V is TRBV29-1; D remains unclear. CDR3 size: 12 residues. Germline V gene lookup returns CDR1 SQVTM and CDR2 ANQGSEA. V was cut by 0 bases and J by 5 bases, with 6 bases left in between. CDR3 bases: TGCAGCGTTGAAGAAACCCAAGATACGCAGTATTTT. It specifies CSVEETQDTQYF.

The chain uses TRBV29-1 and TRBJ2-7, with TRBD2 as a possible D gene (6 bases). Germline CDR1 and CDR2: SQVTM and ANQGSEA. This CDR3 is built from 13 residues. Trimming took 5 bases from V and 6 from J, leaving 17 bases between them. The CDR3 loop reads CSVKKLAGREQYF. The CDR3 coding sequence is TGCAGCGTTAAAAAACTAGCAGGCCGCGAGCAGTACTTC.

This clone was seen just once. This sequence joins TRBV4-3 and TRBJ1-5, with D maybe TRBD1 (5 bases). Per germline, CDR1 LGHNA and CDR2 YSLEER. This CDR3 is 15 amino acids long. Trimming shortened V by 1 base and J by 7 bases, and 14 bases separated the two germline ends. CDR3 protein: CASSQATGPNQPQHF. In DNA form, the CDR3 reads TGCGCCAGCAGCCAAGCAACGGGACCTAACCAGCCCCAGCATTTT.

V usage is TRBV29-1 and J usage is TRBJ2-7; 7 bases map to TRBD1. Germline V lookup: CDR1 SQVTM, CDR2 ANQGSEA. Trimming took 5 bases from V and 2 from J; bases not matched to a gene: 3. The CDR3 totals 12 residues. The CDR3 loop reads CSVRGQTYEQYF. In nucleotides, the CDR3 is TGCAGCGTTCGGGGACAGACCTACGAGCAGTACTTC.

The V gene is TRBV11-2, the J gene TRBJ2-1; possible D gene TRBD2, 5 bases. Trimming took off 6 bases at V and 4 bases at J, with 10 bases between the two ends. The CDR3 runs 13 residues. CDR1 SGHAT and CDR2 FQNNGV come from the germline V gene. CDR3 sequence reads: CASRPTSYNEQFF. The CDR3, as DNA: TGTGCCAGCAGACCCACTAGTTACAATGAGCAGTTCTTC.

CDR3 sequence: CSVSDRGEVEKLFF. CDR3 in DNA: TGCAGCGTGTCGGACAGGGGAGAGGTTGAAAAACTGTTTTTT. The rearrangement joins TRBV29-1 to TRBJ1-4; the match to TRBD1 covers 9 bases. V trimming: 6 bases; J trimming: 7 bases; junction bases outside the gene matches: 9. The CDR3 runs to 14 residues. Germline values: CDR1 SQVTM, CDR2 ANQGSEA.

Written as DNA, the CDR3 is TGTGCCAGCAACGAAGAGACCCAGTACTTC. Translation: CASNEETQYF. The chain employs TRBV6-1 and TRBJ2-5; unclear D gene. V was pared by 7 bases and J by 3 bases, with 3 bases between. Germline loops: CDR1 MNHNS, CDR2 SASEGT. The CDR3 runs to 10 residues.

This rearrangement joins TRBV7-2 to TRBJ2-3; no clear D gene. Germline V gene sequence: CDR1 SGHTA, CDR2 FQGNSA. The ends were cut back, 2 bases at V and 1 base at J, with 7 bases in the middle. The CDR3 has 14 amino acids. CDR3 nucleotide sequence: TGTGCCAGCAGCTTACAGGCCGGCACAGATACGCAGTATTTT. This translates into CASSLQAGTDTQYF. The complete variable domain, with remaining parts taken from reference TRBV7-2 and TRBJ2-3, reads GAGVSQSPSNKVTEKGKDVELRCDPISGHTALYWYRQSLGQGLEFLIYFQGNSAPDKSGLPSDRFSAERTGGSVSTLTIQRTQQEDSAVYLCASSLQAGTDTQYFGPGTRLTVL.

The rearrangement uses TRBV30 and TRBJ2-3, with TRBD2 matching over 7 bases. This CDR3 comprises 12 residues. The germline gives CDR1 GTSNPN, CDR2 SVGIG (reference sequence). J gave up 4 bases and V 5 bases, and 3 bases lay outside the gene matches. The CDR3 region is CAWAGESDTQYF. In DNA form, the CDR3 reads TGTGCCTGGGCGGGAGAGTCAGATACGCAGTATTTT. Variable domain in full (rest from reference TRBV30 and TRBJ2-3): SQTIHQWPATLVQPVGSPLSLECTVEGTSNPNLYWYRQAAGRGLQLLFYSVGIGQISSEVPQNLSASRPQDRQFILSSKKLLLSDSGFYLCAWAGESDTQYFGPGTRLTVL.

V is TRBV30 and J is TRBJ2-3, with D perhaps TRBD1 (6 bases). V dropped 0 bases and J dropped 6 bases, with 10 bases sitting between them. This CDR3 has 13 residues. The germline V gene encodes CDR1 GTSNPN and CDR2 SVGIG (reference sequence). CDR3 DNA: TGTGCCTGGAGTGTACAGGGATCGGATACGCAGTATTTT. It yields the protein CAWSVQGSDTQYF.